The 26 T cell receptor beta chains reported below all come from one sample, sequenced in a study of cytomegalovirus exposure and HLA in healthy donors. 13 Jbeta primers and 60 Vbeta primers were used for the PCR. Some clones are missing from TCRdb's copy, which holds only in-frame ones; the method was immunoSEQ multiplex PCR. In all, the sample yields roughly 80,000 clones. The sequencing sample was made of PBMCs. These receptors all stem from a man over 45 in good health and CMV-seronegative.

V is TRBV7-2 and J is TRBJ2-7, with D perhaps matching TRBD2 (5 bases). Looked up from germline, CDR1 is SGHTA and CDR2 is FQGNSA. The CDR3 is 13 residues long. The germline V and J ends were trimmed by 5 bases and 1 base, with 9 bases remaining between them. The CDR3, as DNA: TGTGCCAGCAGCATCACTAGTTCCTACGAGCAGTACTTC. Translated, it gives CASSITSSYEQYF.

This chain connects TRBV7-4 to TRBJ1-3; 8 bases map to TRBD1. The V and J ends lost 4 bases and 2 bases, in that order; junction bases with no gene match: 10. Germline V gene lookup returns CDR1 SGHVT and CDR2 SQSDAQ. The CDR3 extends over 17 amino acids. CDR3 sequence: CASSSDLLTGAGNTIYF. CDR3 DNA sequence: TGTGCCAGCAGCTCCGACCTCTTGACAGGGGCTGGAAACACCATATATTTT.

The chain has TRBV6-5 and TRBJ2-3, with D possibly being TRBD2 (7 bases). The CDR3 runs to 13 residues. V lost 6 bases and J 9 bases, leaving 16 bases between the germline ends. The germline gives CDR1 MNHEY, CDR2 SVGAGI. The CDR3 DNA reads as TGTGCCAGCAGCACCGAAAGGGGGGGGACGCAGTATTTT. This encodes CASSTERGGTQYF.

The chain employs TRBV7-2 and TRBJ2-7; 10 nucleotides align to TRBD1. V lost 0 bases to trimming and J lost 1 base; unmatched junction nucleotides: 3. Per the germline V gene, CDR1 is SGHTA and CDR2 is FQGNSA. The CDR3 has 16 residues. The CDR3 nucleotides are TGTGCCAGCAGCTTAGCCGGGACAGGGGCGTCCTACGAGCAGTACTTC. It is translated as CASSLAGTGASYEQYF.

CDR3 in amino acids: CASSPQQGSPYGYTF. The CDR3 DNA is TGTGCCAGCAGCCCTCAACAGGGATCCCCCTATGGCTACACCTTC. The V and J genes are TRBV13 and TRBJ1-2, with D possibly TRBD1 on 6 matching bases. V was pared by 5 bases and J by 4 bases, with 17 bases between. The CDR3 is 15 residues long. Germline-derived CDR1 and CDR2 are PRHDT and FYEKMQ (reference sequence).

The rearrangement links TRBV9 to TRBJ2-3, with 14 bases identical to TRBD2. CDR1 and CDR2 (germline): SGDLS, YYNGEE. J lost 1 base, V lost 0 bases, and 4 bases had no gene match. The CDR3 contains 18 residues. CDR3 amino acids: CASSVGLAGGRGTDTQYF. As DNA, the CDR3 is TGTGCCAGCAGCGTAGGACTAGCGGGGGGGCGAGGCACAGATACGCAGTATTTT.

The chain couples TRBV5-4 to TRBJ1-6; D gene unclear. This CDR3 comprises 17 residues. V dropped 3 bases and J dropped 7 bases, with 20 bases sitting between them. The germline gives CDR1 SGHNT, CDR2 YYREEE (reference sequence). CDR3 bases: TGTGCCAGCAGCTCGCGGACCGGAGGCTCAGCCAATTCACCCCTCCACTTT. It translates to CASSSRTGGSANSPLHF. The full variable domain, with the rest looked up from reference TRBV5-4 and TRBJ1-6, is ETGVTQSPTHLIKTRGQQVTLRCSSQSGHNTVSWYQQALGQGPQFIFQYYREEENGRGNFPPRFSGLQFPNYSSELNVNALELDDSALYLCASSSRTGGSANSPLHFGNGTRLTVT.

J is TRBJ1-1 and V is TRBV11-2; D is uncertain. Germline V gene lookup returns CDR1 SGHAT and CDR2 FQNNGV. This CDR3 has 16 residues. The V gene lost 5 bases and the J gene lost 3 bases, with 19 bases spanning the gap. CDR3 residues: CASSPRTAGRDTEAFF. CDR3 in DNA: TGTGCCAGCAGCCCGAGGACGGCTGGGCGGGACACTGAAGCTTTCTTT. The variable domain in full, with the rest retrieved from reference TRBV11-2 and TRBJ1-1, is EAGVAQSPRYKIIEKRQSVAFWCNPISGHATLYWYQQILGQGPKLLIQFQNNGVVDDSQLPKDRFSAERLKGVDSTLKIQPAKLEDSAVYLCASSPRTAGRDTEAFFGQGTRLTVV.

The rearrangement uses TRBV2 and TRBJ2-5; TRBD1 matches at 7 bases. Germline CDR1 SNHLY, CDR2 FYNNEI. After removal of 6 bases from V and 5 bases from J, the junction contained 3 bases not matched to a gene. The CDR3 is 12 amino acids. The CDR3 DNA is TGTGCCAGCAGAGACAGGGTGGAGACCCAGTACTTC. Translating gives CASRDRVETQYF. The entire variable domain, with the rest obtained from reference TRBV2 and TRBJ2-5, is as follows: EPEVTQTPSHQVTQMGQEVILRCVPISNHLYFYWYRQILGQKVEFLVSFYNNEISEKSEIFDDQFSVERPDGSNFTLKIRSTKLEDSAMYFCASRDRVETQYFGPGTRLLVL.

The V call is TRBV29-1, the J call TRBJ1-3; the match to TRBD1 covers 8 bases. The CDR3 is made up of 12 amino acids. Germline CDR1 reads SQVTM; CDR2 reads ANQGSEA. J lost 2 bases, V lost 6 bases, and 0 bases had no gene match. The CDR3 protein is CSVQGAGNTIYF. In nucleotides, the CDR3 is TGCAGCGTACAGGGGGCTGGAAACACCATATATTTT.

The chain recombines TRBV27 with TRBJ1-1; 7 nucleotides line up with TRBD1. V gave up 8 bases and J gave up 8 bases; unmatched junction bases: 2. The germline V gene has CDR1 MNHEY and CDR2 SMNVEV (reference sequence). The CDR3 is 10 amino acids. The CDR3, as DNA: TGTGCCAGCGGGGGACAGGAAGCTTTCTTT. Its translation: CASGGQEAFF.

V gene TRBV13 combines with J gene TRBJ2-5, with a weak D call TRBD1 (5 bases). Trimming shortened V by 5 bases and J by 3 bases, and 10 bases separated the two germline ends. The CDR3 runs to 13 residues. CDR1 and CDR2 from the germline V gene are PRHDT and FYEKMQ (reference sequence). CDR3: CASSIDSEETQYF. The CDR3 DNA reads TGTGCCAGCAGCATCGACAGTGAAGAGACCCAGTACTTC.

The CDR3 is CASSLSGGAHTEAFF. CDR3 in DNA: TGTGCCAGCAGTTTATCAGGGGGCGCACACACTGAAGCTTTCTTT. The genes are TRBV27 and TRBJ1-1, with 7 bases identical to TRBD1. Germline V gene data show CDR1 as MNHEY and CDR2 as SMNVEV (reference sequence). This CDR3 spans 15 amino acids. V was pared by 0 bases and J by 3 bases, with 4 bases of the junction left unmatched.

The chain recombines TRBV2 with TRBJ2-1; 8 bases map to TRBD1. Trimming cost V 4 bases and J 5 bases; bases outside gene matches: 4. CDR3 length equals 14 residues. Germline values: CDR1 SNHLY, CDR2 FYNNEI. CDR3 nucleotide sequence: TGTGCCAGCAGTGCAGGGACAGGACACAATGAGCAGTTCTTC. This encodes CASSAGTGHNEQFF.

This rearrangement joins TRBV9 to TRBJ2-7; no firm D call. The CDR3 length is 16 residues. Germline CDR1 SGDLS, CDR2 YYNGEE. V was pared by 1 base and J by 0 bases, with 14 bases between. CDR3 sequence (DNA): TGTGCCAGCAGCGTAACCCCTACCACCCCCTCCTACGAGCAGTACTTC. Translation: CASSVTPTTPSYEQYF.

The chain's CDR3 is CASSFTGSRAGGYTF. CDR3 in DNA: TGTGCCAGCAGCTTTACAGGGTCCAGGGCGGGTGGCTACACCTTC. V and J are TRBV7-2 and TRBJ1-2, with D tentatively TRBD1 (6 bases). The CDR3 is 15 amino acids. V shed 3 bases and J shed 7 bases, with 18 bases lying between them. Per germline, CDR1 SGHTA and CDR2 FQGNSA. Full variable domain (outside the CDR3, taken from reference TRBV7-2 and TRBJ1-2): GAGVSQSPSNKVTEKGKDVELRCDPISGHTALYWYRQSLGQGLEFLIYFQGNSAPDKSGLPSDRFSAERTGGSVSTLTIQRTQQEDSAVYLCASSFTGSRAGGYTFGSGTRLTVV.

This chain joins TRBV11-3 and TRBJ1-1, with D perhaps TRBD1 (5 bases). From germline, CDR1 is SGHNT and CDR2 YENEEA. With 1 base removed from V and 8 bases from J, the gap between germline ends came to 14 bases. CDR3 length: 14 residues. Written as DNA, the CDR3 is TGTGCCAGCAGCTTAGGTGGGACTCCATCCGAAGCTTTCTTT. Its translation is CASSLGGTPSEAFF.

The chain carries TRBV28 and TRBJ1-2, with 7 bases aligning to TRBD1. V lost 4 bases and J lost 13; bases outside the gene matches: 18. The CDR3 consists of 15 residues. CDR1 is MDHEN and CDR2 is SYDVKM in the germline V gene. CDR3 sequence reads: CASSSPRASGQRGTF. The CDR3 DNA follows: TGTGCCAGCAGTTCCCCCCGCGCCTCGGGACAGAGGGGCACCTTC.

This chain uses TRBV4-1 with TRBJ1-1, with 7 bases lining up with TRBD1. The CDR3 runs to 14 residues. Trimming removed 5 bases from V and 5 bases from J; junction bases left unmatched: 8. The germline gives CDR1 MGHRA, CDR2 YSYEKL. CDR3 residues: CASSSRDSRTEAFF. CDR3 coding DNA: TGCGCCAGCAGCTCCCGGGACAGCCGGACTGAAGCTTTCTTT.

The chain links TRBV5-1 to TRBJ2-7; 7 nucleotides match TRBD1. The ends lost 4 bases at V and 4 bases at J; junction bases unmatched: 11. The CDR3 is 15 amino acids. Germline CDR1 is SGHRS and CDR2 is YFSETQ. The CDR3 nucleotides read TGCGCCAGCAGCGTGACAGGGACGTCAGGGTACGAGCAGTACTTC. Protein: CASSVTGTSGYEQYF.

The V call is TRBV2, the J call TRBJ1-5, with TRBD1 identical over 12 bases. The CDR3 contains 18 residues. Germline trimming cut 6 bases from V and 8 bases from J; bases unmatched to any gene: 17. The germline gives CDR1 SNHLY, CDR2 FYNNEI. This CDR3 reads CASRTGDRGPLSREPQHF. CDR3 bases: TGTGCCAGCAGGACCGGGGACAGGGGGCCCTTATCTCGGGAGCCCCAGCATTTT.

This sequence joins TRBV29-1 and TRBJ2-7; 10 positions match TRBD1. Germline V gene data show CDR1 as SQVTM and CDR2 as ANQGSEA. The CDR3 sequence is 14 residues long. Germline trimming cut 6 bases from V and 2 bases from J; bases unmatched to any gene: 7. CDR3 amino acids: CSVAAGTGAYEQYF. The CDR3 region has the DNA TGCAGCGTCGCGGCCGGGACAGGGGCCTACGAGCAGTACTTC.

The V call is TRBV18, the J call TRBJ1-2; maybe TRBD1 (5 bases). From germline, CDR1 is KGHSH and CDR2 LQKENI. Deletions cut 6 bases from V and 2 bases from J, with 16 bases between. The CDR3 loop spans 15 amino acids. The CDR3 loop is CASSSGGAENYGYTF. Written as DNA, the CDR3 is TGTGCCAGCTCTTCAGGAGGGGCGGAGAACTATGGCTACACCTTC.

The chain combines TRBV18 with TRBJ2-5, with D possibly matching TRBD1 (5 bases). This CDR3 contains 14 residues. V was pared by 3 bases and J by 4 bases, with 12 bases between. The germline gives CDR1 KGHSH, CDR2 LQKENI. In DNA form, the CDR3 reads TGTGCCAGCTCACCTCAGGGTGGTGGAGAGACCCAGTACTTC. Amino acid sequence: CASSPQGGGETQYF.

CDR3 bases: TGTGCCAGCAGCGGGGACAGGGTTAATGAAAAACTGTTTTTT. It is translated as CASSGDRVNEKLFF. The chain uses TRBV9 and TRBJ1-4; TRBD1 matches 9 bases. Germline V CDR1 and CDR2: SGDLS, YYNGEE. This CDR3 is built from 14 residues. J lost 4 bases, V lost 3 bases, and 1 base had no gene match. The variable domain in full, completed from reference TRBV9 and TRBJ1-4, reads DSGVTQTPKHLITATGQRVTLRCSPRSGDLSVYWYQQSLDQGLQFLIQYYNGEERAKGNILERFSAQQFPDLHSELNLSSLELGDSALYFCASSGDRVNEKLFFGSGTQLSVL.

The rearrangement links TRBV11-2 to TRBJ2-5; 12 positions match TRBD2. V dropped 1 base and J dropped 7; count of bases not matched to a gene: 4. Germline CDR1 is SGHAT and CDR2 is FQNNGV. The CDR3 has 15 residues. CDR3 amino acids: CASSLGLAGAMTQYF. Here the CDR3 DNA reads TGTGCCAGCAGCTTAGGACTAGCGGGGGCCATGACCCAGTACTTC. Full variable domain (rest looked up from reference TRBV11-2 and TRBJ2-5): EAGVAQSPRYKIIEKRQSVAFWCNPISGHATLYWYQQILGQGPKLLIQFQNNGVVDDSQLPKDRFSAERLKGVDSTLKIQPAKLEDSAVYLCASSLGLAGAMTQYFGPGTRLLVL.